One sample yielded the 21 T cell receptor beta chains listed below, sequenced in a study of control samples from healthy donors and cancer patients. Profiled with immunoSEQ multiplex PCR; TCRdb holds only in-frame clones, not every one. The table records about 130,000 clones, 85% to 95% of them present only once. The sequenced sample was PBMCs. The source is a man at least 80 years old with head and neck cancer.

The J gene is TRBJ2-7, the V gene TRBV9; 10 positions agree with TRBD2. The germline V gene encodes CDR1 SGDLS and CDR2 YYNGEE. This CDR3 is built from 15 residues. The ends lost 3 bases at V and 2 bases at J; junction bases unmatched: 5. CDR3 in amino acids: CASSALAGGTYEQYF. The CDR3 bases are TGTGCCAGCAGCGCATTAGCGGGGGGAACCTACGAGCAGTACTTC. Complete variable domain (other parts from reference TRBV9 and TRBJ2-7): DSGVTQTPKHLITATGQRVTLRCSPRSGDLSVYWYQQSLDQGLQFLIQYYNGEERAKGNILERFSAQQFPDLHSELNLSSLELGDSALYFCASSALAGGTYEQYFGPGTRLTVT.

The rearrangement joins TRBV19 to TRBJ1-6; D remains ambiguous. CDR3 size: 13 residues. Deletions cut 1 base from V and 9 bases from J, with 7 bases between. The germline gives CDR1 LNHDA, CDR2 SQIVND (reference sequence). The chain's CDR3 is CASSIAPGSPLHF. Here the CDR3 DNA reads TGTGCCAGTAGTATAGCTCCGGGTTCACCCCTCCACTTT.

The CDR3 sequence is CASRGLAGDGELFF. The DNA for the CDR3 is TGTGCCAGCAGGGGACTAGCGGGTGACGGGGAGCTGTTTTTT. The chain couples TRBV9 to TRBJ2-2, with 12 bases fitting TRBD2. The CDR3 extends over 14 amino acids. Germline trimming cut 5 bases from V and 7 bases from J; bases unmatched to any gene: 3. Germline CDR1 SGDLS, CDR2 YYNGEE.

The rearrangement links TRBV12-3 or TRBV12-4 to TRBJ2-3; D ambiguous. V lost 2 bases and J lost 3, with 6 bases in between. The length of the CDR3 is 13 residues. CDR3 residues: CASSLSGTDTQYF. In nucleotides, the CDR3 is TGTGCCAGCAGTTTATCTGGGACAGATACGCAGTATTTT.

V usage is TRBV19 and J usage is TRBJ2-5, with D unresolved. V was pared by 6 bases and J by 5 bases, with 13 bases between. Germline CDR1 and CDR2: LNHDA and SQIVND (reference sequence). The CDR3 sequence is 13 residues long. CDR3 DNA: TGTGCCAGTAGATCGGCGGCAGTCGAGACCCAGTACTTC. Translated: CASRSAAVETQYF.

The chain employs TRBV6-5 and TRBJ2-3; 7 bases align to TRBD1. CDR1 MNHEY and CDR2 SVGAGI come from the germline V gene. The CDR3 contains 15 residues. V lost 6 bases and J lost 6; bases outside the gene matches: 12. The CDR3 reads CASRFRDSHPDTQYF. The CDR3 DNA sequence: TGTGCCAGCAGATTCCGGGACAGCCATCCCGATACGCAGTATTTT.

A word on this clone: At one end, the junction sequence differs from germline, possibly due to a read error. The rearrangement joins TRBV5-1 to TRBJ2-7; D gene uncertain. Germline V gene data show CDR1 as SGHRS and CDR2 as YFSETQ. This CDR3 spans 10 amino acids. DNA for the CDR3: TGCGCCAGCAGCTTGGCAGCGAGGATCTTC. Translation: CASSLAARIF.

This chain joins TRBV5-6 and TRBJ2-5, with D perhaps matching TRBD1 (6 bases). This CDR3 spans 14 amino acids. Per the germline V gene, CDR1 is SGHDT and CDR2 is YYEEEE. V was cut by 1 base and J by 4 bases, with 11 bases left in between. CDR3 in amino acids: CASSLRGFGETQYF. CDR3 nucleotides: TGTGCCAGCAGCTTGAGGGGGTTTGGAGAGACCCAGTACTTC.

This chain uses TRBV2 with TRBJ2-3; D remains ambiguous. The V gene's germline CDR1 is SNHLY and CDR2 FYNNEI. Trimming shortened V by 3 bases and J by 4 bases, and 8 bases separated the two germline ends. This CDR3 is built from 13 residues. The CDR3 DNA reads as TGTGCCAGCAGTGACGAGGTGTCAGATACGCAGTATTTT. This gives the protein CASSDEVSDTQYF. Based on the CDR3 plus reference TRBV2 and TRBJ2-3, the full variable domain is EPEVTQTPSHQVTQMGQEVILRCVPISNHLYFYWYRQILGQKVEFLVSFYNNEISEKSEIFDDQFSVERPDGSNFTLKIRSTKLEDSAMYFCASSDEVSDTQYFGPGTRLTVL.

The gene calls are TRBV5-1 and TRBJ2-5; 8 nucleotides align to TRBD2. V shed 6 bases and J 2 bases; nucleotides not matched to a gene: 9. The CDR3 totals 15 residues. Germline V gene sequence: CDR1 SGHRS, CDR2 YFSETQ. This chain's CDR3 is CASTLSGGRQETQYF. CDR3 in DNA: TGCGCCAGCACGTTGAGCGGGGGCCGACAAGAGACCCAGTACTTC.

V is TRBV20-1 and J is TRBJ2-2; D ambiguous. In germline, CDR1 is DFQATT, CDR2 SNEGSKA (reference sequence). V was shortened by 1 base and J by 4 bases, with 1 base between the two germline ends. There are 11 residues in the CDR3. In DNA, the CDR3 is TGCAGTGCTAGAGGCACCGGGGAGCTGTTTTTT. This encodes CSARGTGELFF.

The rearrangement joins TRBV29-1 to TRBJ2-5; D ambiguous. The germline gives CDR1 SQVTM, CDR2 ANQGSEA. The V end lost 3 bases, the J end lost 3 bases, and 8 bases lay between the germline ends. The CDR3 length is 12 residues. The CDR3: CSVDRYEETQYF. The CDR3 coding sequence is TGCAGCGTTGACAGGTACGAAGAGACCCAGTACTTC.

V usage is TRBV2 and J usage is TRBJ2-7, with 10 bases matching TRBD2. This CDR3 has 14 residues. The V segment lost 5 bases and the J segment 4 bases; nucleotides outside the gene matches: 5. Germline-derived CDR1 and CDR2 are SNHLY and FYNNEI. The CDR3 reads CASSLGLAMYEQYF. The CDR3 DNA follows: TGTGCCAGCAGTCTGGGACTAGCGATGTACGAGCAGTACTTC.

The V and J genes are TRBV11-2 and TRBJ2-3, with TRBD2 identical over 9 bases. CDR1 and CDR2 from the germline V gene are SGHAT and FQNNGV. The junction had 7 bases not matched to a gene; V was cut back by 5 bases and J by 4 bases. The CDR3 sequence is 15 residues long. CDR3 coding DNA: TGTGCCAGCAGCCTCTGGCGGGGGGGCCCAGATACGCAGTATTTT. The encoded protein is CASSLWRGGPDTQYF. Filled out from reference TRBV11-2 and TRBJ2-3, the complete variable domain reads EAGVAQSPRYKIIEKRQSVAFWCNPISGHATLYWYQQILGQGPKLLIQFQNNGVVDDSQLPKDRFSAERLKGVDSTLKIQPAKLEDSAVYLCASSLWRGGPDTQYFGPGTRLTVL.

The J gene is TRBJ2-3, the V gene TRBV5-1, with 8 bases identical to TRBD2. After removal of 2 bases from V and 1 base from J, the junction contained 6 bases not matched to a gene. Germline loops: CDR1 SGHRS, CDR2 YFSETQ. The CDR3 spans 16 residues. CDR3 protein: CASSFVGAGGTDTQYF. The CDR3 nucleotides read TGCGCCAGCAGCTTTGTAGGAGCGGGGGGCACAGATACGCAGTATTTT.

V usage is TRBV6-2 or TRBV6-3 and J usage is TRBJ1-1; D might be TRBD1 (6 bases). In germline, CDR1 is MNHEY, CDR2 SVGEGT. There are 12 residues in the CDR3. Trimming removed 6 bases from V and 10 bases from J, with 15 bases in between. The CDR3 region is CASSALQGAAFF. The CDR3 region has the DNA TGTGCCAGCAGCGCCCTACAGGGTGCAGCTTTCTTT.

CDR3 in DNA: TGTGCCAGTAGGCTAGCGGGGGGGGCCGGGGAGCTGTTTTTT. Translation: CASRLAGGAGELFF. The chain has TRBV19 and TRBJ2-2, with 12 bases identical to TRBD2. The CDR3 has 14 amino acids. CDR1 LNHDA and CDR2 SQIVND come from the germline V gene (reference sequence). V lost 6 bases to trimming and J lost 6 bases; unmatched junction nucleotides: 2.

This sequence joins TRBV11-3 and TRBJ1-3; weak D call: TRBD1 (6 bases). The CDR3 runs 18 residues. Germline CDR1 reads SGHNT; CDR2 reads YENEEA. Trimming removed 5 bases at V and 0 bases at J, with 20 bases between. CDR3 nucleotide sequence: TGTGCCAGCAGCCGCTCCGGGGGCGGCACTCCCTCTGGAAACACCATATATTTT. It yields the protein CASSRSGGGTPSGNTIYF.

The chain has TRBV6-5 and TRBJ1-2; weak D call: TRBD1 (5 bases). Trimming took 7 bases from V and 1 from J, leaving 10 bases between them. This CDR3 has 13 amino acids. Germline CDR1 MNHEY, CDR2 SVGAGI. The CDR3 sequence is CASKRDFNYGYTF. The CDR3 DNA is TGTGCCAGCAAGCGGGACTTTAACTATGGCTACACCTTC.

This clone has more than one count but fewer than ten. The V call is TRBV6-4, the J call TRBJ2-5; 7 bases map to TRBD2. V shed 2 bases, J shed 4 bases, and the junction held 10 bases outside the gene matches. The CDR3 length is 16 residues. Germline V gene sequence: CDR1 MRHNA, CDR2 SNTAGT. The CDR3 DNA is TGTGCCAGCAGTGACCCGCGGGGGTCCGCGACAGAGACCCAGTACTTC. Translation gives CASSDPRGSATETQYF.

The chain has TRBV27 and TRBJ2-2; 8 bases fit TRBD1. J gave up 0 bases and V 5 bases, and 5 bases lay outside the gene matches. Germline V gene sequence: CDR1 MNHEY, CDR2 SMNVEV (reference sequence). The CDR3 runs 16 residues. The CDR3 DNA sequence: TGTGCCAGCAGTCTCGGACAGGGTCCGAACACCGGGGAGCTGTTTTTT. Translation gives CASSLGQGPNTGELFF.